This passage covers 26 T cell receptor beta chains from one sample sequenced in a study of cytomegalovirus exposure and HLA in healthy donors. Amplification used 60 Vbeta primers and 13 Jbeta primers. Produced via immunoSEQ multiplex PCR; TCRdb's table is partial and in-frame only. This table holds 110,000 or so clones, about 80% found once. The sample was PBMCs. All receptors come from a woman in her thirties or forties in good health and CMV-seropositive.

The V and J genes are TRBV19 and TRBJ2-5, with 9 bases fitting TRBD1. Per germline, CDR1 LNHDA and CDR2 SQIVND (reference sequence). This CDR3 contains 13 residues. V trimming: 6 bases; J trimming: 4 bases; junction bases outside the gene matches: 3. In nucleotides, the CDR3 is TGTGCCAGTAGGGACAGGGGAAGAGAGACCCAGTACTTC. This sequence encodes CASRDRGRETQYF.

V and J are TRBV5-1 and TRBJ2-7; a weak D match, TRBD2 (7 bases). Trimming cost V 0 bases and J 5 bases, with 15 bases left between them. Per germline, CDR1 SGHRS and CDR2 YFSETQ. The CDR3 sequence is 15 residues long. For the CDR3, the DNA is TGCGCCAGCAGCTTGGAGTGGGGGGGCGTGAACGAGCAGTACTTC. Translation: CASSLEWGGVNEQYF.

The DNA for the CDR3 is TGTGCCATCACCGATAGCGGGGGGGAAGAGACCCAGTACTTC. It encodes CAITDSGGEETQYF. The V call is TRBV10-3, the J call TRBJ2-5, with TRBD2 matching 11 bases. Germline assignment: CDR1 ENHRY and CDR2 SYGVKD. V trimming: 7 bases; J trimming: 3 bases; junction bases outside the gene matches: 4. The CDR3 extends over 14 amino acids.

This clone was detected only a few times. This chain uses TRBV6-1 with TRBJ2-7; TRBD2 is a possible D gene (5 bases). V dropped 2 bases and J dropped 4 bases, with 6 bases sitting between them. CDR3 length equals 12 residues. Germline assignment: CDR1 MNHNS and CDR2 SASEGT. The CDR3 reads CASSERGYEQYF. CDR3 bases: TGTGCCAGCAGTGAACGGGGATACGAGCAGTACTTC.

The chain recombines TRBV10-1 with TRBJ2-1; 12 bases agree with TRBD1. This CDR3 comprises 16 residues. Germline-derived CDR1 and CDR2 are WNHNN and SYGVQD (reference sequence). The ends lost 4 bases at V and 2 bases at J; junction bases unmatched: 3. CDR3 in amino acids: CASSVGTGGTYNEQFF. For the CDR3, the DNA is TGCGCCAGCAGTGTCGGGACAGGGGGCACCTACAATGAGCAGTTCTTC.

This clone has only one observation. The V and J genes are TRBV9 and TRBJ2-5; TRBD2 matches at 7 bases. V lost 0 bases and J lost 1; bases outside the gene matches: 0. Germline V gene sequence: CDR1 SGDLS, CDR2 YYNGEE. The CDR3 consists of 14 residues. The CDR3 here is CASSVAGGQETQYF. The CDR3 DNA reads TGTGCCAGCAGCGTAGCGGGGGGCCAAGAGACCCAGTACTTC.

This clone was detected a few times. The J gene is TRBJ1-2, the V gene TRBV6-5; D is unresolved. This CDR3 comprises 16 residues. CDR1 and CDR2 (germline): MNHEY, SVGAGI. V lost 0 bases, J lost 0 bases, and 11 bases lay in between. CDR3 nucleotide sequence: TGTGCCAGCAGTTACTCTTCCAGTCCAGCTAACTATGGCTACACCTTC. The encoded protein is CASSYSSSPANYGYTF.

The rearrangement links TRBV6-1 to TRBJ1-5; D uncertain. Trimming stripped 2 bases from V and 4 bases from J, with 18 bases between. The CDR3 spans 17 residues. CDR1 MNHNS and CDR2 SASEGT come from the germline V gene. This CDR3 is CASSELASGSINQPQHF. The CDR3 DNA follows: TGTGCCAGCAGTGAACTAGCATCTGGGAGTATTAATCAGCCCCAGCATTTT.

This clone has only a few counts. The chain links TRBV4-1 to TRBJ2-1; tentative D call: TRBD2 (6 bases). This CDR3 has 19 amino acids. V dropped 5 bases and J dropped 5 bases, with 28 bases sitting between them. The germline V gene encodes CDR1 MGHRA and CDR2 YSYEKL. The CDR3 reads CASSSRDRLWAGRNNEQFF. The CDR3 DNA reads as TGCGCCAGCAGCTCCCGTGACCGCCTGTGGGCGGGGCGGAACAATGAGCAGTTCTTC.

V gene TRBV7-6 combines with J gene TRBJ1-5; D call uncertain. Germline-derived CDR1 and CDR2 are SGHVS and FNYEAQ. The CDR3 spans 13 residues. The ends were cut back, 1 base at V and 6 bases at J, with 7 bases in the middle. The CDR3 here is CASSLERGQPQHF. CDR3 nucleotides: TGTGCCAGCAGCTTAGAGCGGGGTCAGCCCCAGCATTTT.

The count of this clone is one. The chain recombines TRBV5-1 with TRBJ2-7, with 7 bases lining up with TRBD1. The V gene end was trimmed by 2 bases and the J gene end by 0 bases; junction bases not matched to a gene: 5. There are 15 residues in the CDR3. Germline lookup yields CDR1 SGHRS and CDR2 YFSETQ. The CDR3 sequence is CASSFLTGASYEQYF. In DNA form, the CDR3 reads TGCGCCAGCAGCTTCCTTACAGGGGCCTCCTACGAGCAGTACTTC.

This clone occurred a few times. The genes are TRBV4-1 and TRBJ2-1; tentatively, D is TRBD1 (5 bases). Germline V CDR1 and CDR2: MGHRA, YSYEKL. The length of the CDR3 is 14 residues. Trimming pared 0 bases from V and 11 bases from J, leaving 14 bases between. CDR3 protein: CASSQEEQGVKQFF. For the CDR3, the DNA is TGCGCCAGCAGCCAAGAGGAGCAGGGCGTAAAGCAGTTCTTC.

V gene TRBV6-6 combines with J gene TRBJ1-3; tentative D call: TRBD1 (6 bases). V was pared by 5 bases and J by 3 bases, with 14 bases between. The CDR3 is 15 amino acids. CDR1 and CDR2 from the germline V gene are MNHNY and SVGAGI (reference sequence). The DNA for the CDR3 is TGTGCCAGCAGTCCTGCCGGGACAAATGGAAACACCATATATTTT. Amino acids: CASSPAGTNGNTIYF.

The chain has TRBV6-6 and TRBJ1-3; tentatively, D is TRBD1 (5 bases). In germline, CDR1 is MNHNY, CDR2 SVGAGI (reference sequence). This CDR3 comprises 12 residues. Trimming took 6 bases from V and 8 from J, leaving 11 bases between them. CDR3 amino acids: CASRGGGDTIYF. Here the CDR3 DNA reads TGTGCCAGCAGGGGGGGAGGAGACACCATATATTTT.

V usage is TRBV7-8 and J usage is TRBJ2-7; D is undetermined. This CDR3 comprises 13 residues. The V end lost 3 bases, the J end lost 2 bases, and 8 bases lay between the germline ends. In germline, CDR1 is SGHVS, CDR2 FQNEAQ. The chain's CDR3 is CASSFVGPYEQYF. CDR3 in DNA: TGTGCCAGCAGCTTCGTGGGCCCCTACGAGCAGTACTTC.

The genes are TRBV19 and TRBJ1-1; D is ambiguous. V shed 1 base and J shed 0 bases, with 3 bases lying between them. CDR3 length: 13 amino acids. The germline V gene has CDR1 LNHDA and CDR2 SQIVND (reference sequence). The DNA for the CDR3 is TGTGCCAGTAGTATAGTCATGAACACTGAAGCTTTCTTT. It specifies CASSIVMNTEAFF.

V is TRBV5-1 and J is TRBJ1-1; TRBD1 matches 7 bases. Germline assignment: CDR1 SGHRS and CDR2 YFSETQ. Germline trimming cut 1 base from V and 0 bases from J; bases unmatched to any gene: 6. This CDR3 is built from 16 residues. CDR3 nucleotide sequence: TGCGCCAGCAGCTTGCCCACGGGACAGCTGAACACTGAAGCTTTCTTT. Its translation: CASSLPTGQLNTEAFF.

V gene TRBV4-2 combines with J gene TRBJ2-2; no firm D call. This CDR3 comprises 13 residues. V was shortened by 0 bases and J by 3 bases, with 2 bases between the two germline ends. CDR1 and CDR2 from the germline V gene are LGHNA and YNFKEQ. CDR3 DNA: TGTGCCAGCAGCCAAGACTACACCGGGGAGCTGTTTTTT. Its translation is CASSQDYTGELFF.

The chain couples TRBV5-8 to TRBJ2-5; 7 bases fit TRBD2. Germline V gene sequence: CDR1 SGHTS, CDR2 YDEGEE. The CDR3 extends over 14 amino acids. The junction had 5 bases not matched to a gene; V was cut back by 1 base and J by 5 bases. CDR3: CASSLRVGGETQYF. CDR3 nucleotide sequence: TGTGCCAGCAGCTTGAGAGTGGGAGGGGAGACCCAGTACTTC.

This clone was detected a few times. The J gene is TRBJ1-5, the V gene TRBV15; TRBD1 is a possible D gene (6 bases). Germline values: CDR1 LNHNV, CDR2 YYDKDF (reference sequence). The CDR3 spans 16 residues. Trimming removed 0 bases at V and 4 bases at J, with 13 bases between. CDR3 in amino acids: CATSRDWGRGNQPQHF. In DNA form, the CDR3 reads TGTGCCACCAGCAGAGATTGGGGGCGAGGGAATCAGCCCCAGCATTTT.

This sequence joins TRBV30 and TRBJ1-2; 7 bases map to TRBD1. CDR3 length: 14 amino acids. V lost 4 bases and J lost 0; bases outside the gene matches: 5. Germline V gene lookup returns CDR1 GTSNPN and CDR2 SVGIG (reference sequence). The CDR3 loop is CAWNRDSSNYGYTF. CDR3 in DNA: TGTGCCTGGAACCGGGACAGTTCTAACTATGGCTACACCTTC.

The chain has TRBV7-2 and TRBJ2-1, with 10 nucleotides matching TRBD2. Per germline, CDR1 SGHTA and CDR2 FQGNSA. CDR3 length: 15 amino acids. With V trimmed by 5 bases and J by 3 bases, 4 bases remained unmatched. CDR3 residues: CASSQLAGVYNEQFF. In DNA form, the CDR3 reads TGTGCCAGCAGCCAGCTAGCGGGGGTCTACAATGAGCAGTTCTTC.

The CDR3 DNA is TGTGCCTGGAGTCTGGGGAGGAATTCACCCCTCCACTTT. This sequence encodes CAWSLGRNSPLHF. The chain combines TRBV30 with TRBJ1-6; D not certain. CDR1 and CDR2 (germline): GTSNPN, SVGIG (reference sequence). V shed 2 bases and J shed 7 bases, with 9 bases lying between them. There are 13 residues in the CDR3.

The CDR3 region is CASSPVEGANYGYTF. DNA for the CDR3: TGTGCCAGCTCACCTGTTGAGGGGGCTAACTATGGCTACACCTTC. J is TRBJ1-2 and V is TRBV18, with a possible D match to TRBD1 (6 bases). Germline-derived CDR1 and CDR2 are KGHSH and LQKENI. The CDR3 loop spans 15 amino acids. Trimming took 3 bases from V and 0 from J, leaving 11 bases between them.

The rearrangement joins TRBV29-1 to TRBJ1-2; D ambiguous. The CDR3 is made up of 12 amino acids. The germline V gene has CDR1 SQVTM and CDR2 ANQGSEA. V was pared by 1 base and J by 3 bases, with 6 bases between. For the CDR3, the DNA is TGCAGCGTTGAAGCGAGGGACTATGGCTACACCTTC. It specifies CSVEARDYGYTF.

This rearrangement joins TRBV19 to TRBJ2-1; tentative D call: TRBD2 (6 bases). CDR3 size: 17 residues. Per germline, CDR1 LNHDA and CDR2 SQIVND (reference sequence). The V gene lost 5 bases and the J gene lost 4 bases, with 21 bases spanning the gap. CDR3 nucleotides: TGTGCCAGTAGTTCCTTGAGTAGCGGAAAACGGTACAATGAGCAGTTCTTC. Translating it yields CASSSLSSGKRYNEQFF.